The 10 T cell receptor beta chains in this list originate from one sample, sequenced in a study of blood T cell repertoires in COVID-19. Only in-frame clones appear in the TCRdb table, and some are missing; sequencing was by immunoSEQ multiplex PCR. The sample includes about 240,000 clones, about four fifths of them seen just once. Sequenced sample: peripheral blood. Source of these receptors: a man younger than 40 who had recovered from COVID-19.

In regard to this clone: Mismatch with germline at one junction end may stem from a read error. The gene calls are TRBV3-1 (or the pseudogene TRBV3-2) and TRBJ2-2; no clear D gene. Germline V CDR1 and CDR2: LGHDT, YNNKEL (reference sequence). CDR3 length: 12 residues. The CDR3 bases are TGTGCCAGCTGCCATCGGTCCGGGGAGCTGTTTTTT. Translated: CASCHRSGELFF.

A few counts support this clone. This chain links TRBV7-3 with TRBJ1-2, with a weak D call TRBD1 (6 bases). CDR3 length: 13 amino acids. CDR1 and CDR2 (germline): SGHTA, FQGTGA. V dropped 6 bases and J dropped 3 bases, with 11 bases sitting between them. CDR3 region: CASSQDSYYGYTF. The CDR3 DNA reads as TGTGCCAGCAGTCAGGACAGCTACTATGGCTACACCTTC.

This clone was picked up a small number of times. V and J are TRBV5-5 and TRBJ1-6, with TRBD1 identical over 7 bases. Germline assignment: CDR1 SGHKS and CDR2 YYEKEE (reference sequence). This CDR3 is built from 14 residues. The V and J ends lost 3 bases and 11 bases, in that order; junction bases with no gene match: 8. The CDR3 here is CASSSKTGPAPLHF. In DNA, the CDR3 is TGTGCCAGCAGCTCAAAGACAGGGCCGGCACCCCTCCACTTT. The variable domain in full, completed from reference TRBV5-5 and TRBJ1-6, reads DAGVTQSPTHLIKTRGQQVTLRCSPISGHKSVSWYQQVLGQGPQFIFQYYEKEERGRGNFPDRFSARQFPNYSSELNVNALLLGDSALYLCASSSKTGPAPLHFGNGTRLTVT.

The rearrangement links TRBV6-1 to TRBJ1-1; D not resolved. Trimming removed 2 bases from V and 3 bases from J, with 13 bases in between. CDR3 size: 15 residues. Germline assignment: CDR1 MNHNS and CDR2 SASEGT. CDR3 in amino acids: CASSERVRMYTEAFF. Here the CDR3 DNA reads TGTGCCAGCAGTGAACGGGTCCGTATGTACACTGAAGCTTTCTTT.

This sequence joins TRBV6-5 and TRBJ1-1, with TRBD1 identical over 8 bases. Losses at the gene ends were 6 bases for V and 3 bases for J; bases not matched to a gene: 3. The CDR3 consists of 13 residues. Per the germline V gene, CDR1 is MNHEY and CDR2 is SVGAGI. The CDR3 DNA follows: TGTGCCAGCAGAACACAGGGGGACACTGAAGCTTTCTTT. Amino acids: CASRTQGDTEAFF.

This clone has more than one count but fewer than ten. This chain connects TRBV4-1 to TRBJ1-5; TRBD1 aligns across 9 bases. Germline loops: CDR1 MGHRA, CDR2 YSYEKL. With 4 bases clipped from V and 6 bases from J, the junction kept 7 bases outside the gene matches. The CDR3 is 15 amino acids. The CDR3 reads CASSPPGQGSQPQHF. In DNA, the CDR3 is TGCGCCAGCAGCCCCCCGGGACAGGGAAGTCAGCCCCAGCATTTT.

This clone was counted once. CDR3 loop: CASSHYSGTTTAGTEAFF. The CDR3 DNA reads as TGTGCCAGCTCACACTACTCCGGGACAACCACGGCGGGCACTGAAGCTTTCTTT. The genes are TRBV18 and TRBJ1-1, with D possibly being TRBD1 (6 bases). CDR1 is KGHSH and CDR2 is LQKENI in the germline V gene. This CDR3 has 18 amino acids. V shed 4 bases and J shed 4 bases, with 25 bases lying between them. The entire variable domain, with the rest obtained from reference TRBV18 and TRBJ1-1, is as follows: NAGVMQNPRHLVRRRGQEARLRCSPMKGHSHVYWYRQLPEEGLKFMVYLQKENIIDESGMPKERFSAEFPKEGPSILRIQQVVRGDSAAYFCASSHYSGTTTAGTEAFFGQGTRLTVV.

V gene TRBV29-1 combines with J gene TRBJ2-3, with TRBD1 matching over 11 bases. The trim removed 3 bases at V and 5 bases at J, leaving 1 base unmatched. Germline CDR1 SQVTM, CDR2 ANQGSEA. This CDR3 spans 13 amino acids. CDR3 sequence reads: CSVDGTGGDTQYF. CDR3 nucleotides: TGCAGCGTTGACGGGACAGGGGGAGATACGCAGTATTTT.

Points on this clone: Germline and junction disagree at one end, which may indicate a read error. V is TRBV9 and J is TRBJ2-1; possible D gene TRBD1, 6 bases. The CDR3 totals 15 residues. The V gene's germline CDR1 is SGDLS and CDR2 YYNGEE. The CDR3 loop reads CASCVGAGIGNEQFF. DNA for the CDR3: TGTGCCAGCTGCGTGGGGGCAGGGATAGGAAATGAGCAGTTCTTC.

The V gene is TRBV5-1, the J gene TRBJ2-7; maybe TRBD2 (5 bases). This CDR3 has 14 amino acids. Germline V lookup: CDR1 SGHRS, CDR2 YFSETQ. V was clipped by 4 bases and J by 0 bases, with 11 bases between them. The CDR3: CASSRTELSYEQYF. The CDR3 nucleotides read TGCGCCAGCAGCCGGACTGAGCTCTCCTACGAGCAGTACTTC.